This note documents a single T cell receptor (beta chain) sequence. What it recognizes is unknown. The entry originates in a study of cytomegalovirus exposure and HLA in healthy donors. The PCR was carried out with 60 Vbeta primers and 13 Jbeta primers. Profiled with immunoSEQ multiplex PCR; TCRdb holds only in-frame clones, not every one. Of about 190,000 clones listed, 75% to 90% are singletons. Findings and caveats of the study: A reported reduction in N-insertions relative to the 666-donor mean was seen in an Asian-associated ancestry cluster in a later analysis. Based on reports, TCR beta sequences accurately predicted HLA-A and HLA-B alleles for most subjects. Three chains tied to CMV proved CMV antigen-specific in vitro. A later examination showed that TCR association rates differed by HLA locus, with DRB1 most and HLA-C fewest.

Germline lookup yields CDR1 KGHSH and CDR2 LQKENI. There are 16 residues in the CDR3. With V trimmed by 5 bases and J by 4 bases, 8 bases remained unmatched. This TCR came from a woman aged 18-35 years in good health and CMV-seronegative. This chain joins TRBV18 and TRBJ1-1, with 12 bases aligning to TRBD1. The sequencing sample was made of PBMCs. CDR3 DNA sequence: TGTGCCAGCTCAAAACCGGGACAGGGGGCATTCACTGAAGCTTTCTTT. It codes for CASSKPGQGAFTEAFF.